This TCR beta chain is drawn from a study of molecular identifiers for immune sequencing clone quantification. The overall study: Across replicate runs, RNA obtained from approximately 20,000 or 100,000 naive CD8 cells was divided into five, with four undergoing sequencing. Study-wide results and limits: In naive cells, under 1% of molecules belonged to clones above 20 RNA copies, against over 98% in effector cells.

The germline V gene has CDR1 SGHRS and CDR2 YFSETQ. CDR3 length: 16 amino acids. When naive CD8 T cells were sorted, they were gated as CD8+CD4-CCR7+CD45RA+. Preparation methods for the bulk TCR libraries were those previously described, with listed TCR primers. MiXCR, applied by TCRdb to the PCR reads, yields one record per CDR3 protein. The table has 100,000 or so distinct CDR3 sequences, roughly a third seen once; the top ten hold 4% to 5%. For this clonotype: The antigen remains undetermined. Compared with germline, one end of the junction differs, possibly owing to a read error.

The receptor was derived from a human donor in good health. Some libraries in this study had Jurkat cell RNA spiked in. The chain uses TRBV5-1 and TRBJ1-5, with 11 positions matching TRBD1. Sequenced: naive CD8+ T cells from blood, with Jurkat cell RNA spiked in. Subset: FACS-sorted CD8+CD4-CCR7+CD45RA+ naive T cells. In DNA form, the CDR3 reads TGCGCCTGCAGCCCGGGGACAGGGGGAGGCAATCAGCCCCGGCATTTT. This gives the protein CACSPGTGGGNQPRHF.